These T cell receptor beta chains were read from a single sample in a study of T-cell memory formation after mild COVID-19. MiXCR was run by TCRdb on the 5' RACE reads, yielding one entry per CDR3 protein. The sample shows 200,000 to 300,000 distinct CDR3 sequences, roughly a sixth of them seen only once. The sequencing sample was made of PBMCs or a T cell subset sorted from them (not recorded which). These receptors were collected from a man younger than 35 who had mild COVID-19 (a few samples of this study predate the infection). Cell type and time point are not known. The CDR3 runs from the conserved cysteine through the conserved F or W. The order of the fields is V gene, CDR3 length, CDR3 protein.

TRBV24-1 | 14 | CATSDEGKDYGYTF
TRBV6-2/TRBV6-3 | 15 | CASSYQGRLSYEQYF
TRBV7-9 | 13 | CASSRGQVTEAFF
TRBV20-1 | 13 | CSASGRGQETQYF
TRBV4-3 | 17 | CASSQETRGQSNEKLFF
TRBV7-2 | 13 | CASSLGGDGTQYF
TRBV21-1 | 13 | CASSKGLADTQYF
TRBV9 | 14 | CASSASSYTDTQYF
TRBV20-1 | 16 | CSARGSPGGPHSPLHF
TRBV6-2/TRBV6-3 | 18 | CASSYSTVSRLARETQYF
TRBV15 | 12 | CATSGANTEAFF
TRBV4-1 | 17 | CASSQGVVETNTGELFF
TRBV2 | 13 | CASNAVTNEKLFF
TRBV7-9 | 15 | CASSSLPVTGQEQYF
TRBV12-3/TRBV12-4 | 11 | CASSPGTLQYF
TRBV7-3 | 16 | CASSYSSGGTYNEQFF
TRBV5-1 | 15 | CASSPAPDGNTEAFF
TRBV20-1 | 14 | CSANPRRSSYEQYF
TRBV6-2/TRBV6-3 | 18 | CASSPFRRDRGLSVGYTF
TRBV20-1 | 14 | CSANLPAGTDTQYF
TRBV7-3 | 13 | CASSREVQETQYF
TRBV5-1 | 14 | CASSLEGGAAEAFF
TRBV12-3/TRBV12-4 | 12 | CASSPGGVEQYF
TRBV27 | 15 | CASSILAGPGETQYF